This T cell receptor beta chain derives from a study of Ad26.COV2.S vaccination and SARS-CoV-2 variants (dated by TCRdb to about 2021). Notes on the research overall: Donors in the vaccine arm were drawn from COV1001, a multicentre, randomized, double-blind, placebo-controlled phase I-IIa trial testing Ad26.COV2.S in healthy adults. Dosing of Ad26.COV2.S was intramuscular, at either 5x10^10 or 1x10^11 viral particles, delivered as one shot or as two shots spaced 56 days apart. Sequencing of the TCRbeta repertoire served to evaluate the specificity and breadth of SARS-CoV-2-reactive T cell receptors following Ad26.COV2.S vaccination. A total of around 32 samples were included in the TCR-sequenced set, comprising 19 Ad26.COV2.S vaccine recipients, 5 placebo recipients and 8 SARS-CoV-2 convalescent individuals. Trial participants were randomized into five groups of five, in which low-dose or high-dose Ad26.COV2.S was given once or twice, or placebo was given on both occasions. Blinding of investigators to trial group allocation was maintained during experiments and outcome assessment.

The immunoSEQ Assay was used to sequence TCRbeta CDR3 regions. After extraction, genomic DNA underwent amplification by bias-controlled multiplex PCR, followed by high-throughput sequencing. The published analysis was carried out like this. To quantify the absolute abundance of each unique TCRbeta CDR3 region, sequences were collapsed and filtered. T cell fraction was estimated by normalization of TCRbeta template counts to usable DNA, with usable DNA being measured through amplification of reference genes present in all nucleated cells. Repertoire TCRs were annotated as SARS-CoV-2-specific when V gene, CDR3 amino acid sequence and J gene were exactly matched to a known reactive TCR set. MIRA supplied the reference SARS-CoV-2 TCR set, which was filtered for enrichment in COVID-19-positive ImmuneCODE repertoires so that public or cross-reactive TCRs were removed. Based on the MIRA antigens, annotated TCRs were further analysed at the level of specific ORF or position within ORF. Breadth was defined as annotated unique rearrangements over total unique productive rearrangements; depth was the summed frequency of those rearrangements. TCR breadth was compared between groups using two-sided Wilcoxon rank-sum tests. TCRdb holds this immuneACCESS table with in-frame rearrangements only. Some clones are missing; in checked studies, unresolved V genes explain under half, and the rest has no known cause. V, J and clone size are those of that table, while D and trimming were read from the DNA. The sample has roughly 680,000 clones on record, around 92% of them singletons. Approximately 1.5% of the sample goes to the ten largest clones.

What the treatment or condition label conveys for this sample: about 20 received Ad26.COV2.S at low or high dose, single or two shots; five or six received placebo; per-sample allocation not given. Repertoires of vaccine and placebo recipients were sequenced from samples taken on day 63 after the first injection. In Cohort 1b, 25 adults aged 18-55 years were enrolled at a single site in Boston, USA, between 29 July and 7 August 2020. Ad26.COV2.S consisted of a replication-incompetent adenovirus type 26 vector by which a prefusion-stabilized SARS-CoV-2 spike protein from the original Wuhan strain was expressed. As regards this clone: The antigen it binds to is not known. Base qualities were left out, and no much larger clone turns up one base away.

Via the germline V gene, CDR1 is MGHRA and CDR2 YSYEKL. From cysteine to phenylalanine, the CDR3 is 16 amino acids long. The entry retains the CDR3 DNA only, 48 bases that are in frame from base 1. For this chain, trimming is 3 bases at the V end and 2 bases at the J end, and the number of junction bases without a gene match is 4. Overall study outcomes, separate from this receptor: Compared with placebo recipients, Ad26.COV2.S recipients showed higher spike-specific TCR breadth (P = 0.0014). After vaccination, spike-specific CD8+ and CD4+ T cell responses were reported to show substantial breadth. Vaccine and placebo recipients had comparable non-spike TCR breadth, which fits with the vaccine containing only spike. The study was not powered to compare responses between vaccine doses or regimens. The authors noted that total T cell responses may have been underestimated by the TCR breadth and depth analyses.

This specimen was peripheral blood, taken in a trial of Ad26.COV2.S vaccine versus placebo. The source is a person between 18 and 60 years old who received the Ad26.COV2.S COVID-19 vaccine or a placebo. The rearranged segments are TRBV4-1 and TRBJ1-6; 7 bases in the middle match TRBD1. The CDR3 loop reads CASSQTTGAYNSPLHF. Here is the DNA: TGCGCCAGCAGCCAGACAACAGGGGCCTATAATTCACCCCTCCACTTT.